The rows below give T cell receptor beta chains drawn from one sample of a study of CD8+ T cells in alopecia areata. This table comes from immunoSEQ multiplex PCR, and its TCRdb copy is limited to in-frame clones, with some not included. The sample has 200,000 or so clones, 58% seen once; the top ten hold under 7%. This sample comprised CD4+ T cells sorted from blood, obtained at week 24, from a patient treated with tofacitinib. The receptors originated from a human donor with alopecia areata. Both conserved end residues are part of each CDR3. The order of the fields is V gene, CDR3 protein.

TRBV29-1 | CSVVGQETQYF
TRBV28 | CASRETGGTEAFF
TRBV5-1 | CASSLGTGTAYNEQFF
TRBV4-1 | CASSIPGQGGYTF
TRBV9 | CASSSRGDHTQYF
TRBV29-1 | CSVLTSGGANEQYF
TRBV30 | CAWSNLAGDGNEQFF
TRBV5-4 | CASSLVKRPGVTGELFF
TRBV7-2 | CASSRQGNRVQETQYF
TRBV5-1 | CASSLLAAQETQYF
TRBV7-2 | CASSLSGLNSGANVLTF
TRBV20-1 | CSARGAAEQYF
TRBV19 | CASNEGDQPQHF
TRBV5-1 | CASSPGHQEETQYF
TRBV7-8 | CASSPTTKHTEAFF
TRBV25-1 | CASSEAGTVYGYTF
TRBV18 | CASSPKDRVPSGANVLTF
TRBV7-2 | CASRGSGENTQYF
TRBV2 | CASSEMVQGETQYF
TRBV5-4 | CASSFLAGDHEQYF
TRBV30 | CAWSRAGRGETQYF
TRBV30 | CASRRGTSVSSSYNEQFF
TRBV4-1 | CASSHPGTGSGYTF
TRBV7-2 | CASSLVQGGNTGELFF
TRBV27 | CASRILAGGLSYNEQFF